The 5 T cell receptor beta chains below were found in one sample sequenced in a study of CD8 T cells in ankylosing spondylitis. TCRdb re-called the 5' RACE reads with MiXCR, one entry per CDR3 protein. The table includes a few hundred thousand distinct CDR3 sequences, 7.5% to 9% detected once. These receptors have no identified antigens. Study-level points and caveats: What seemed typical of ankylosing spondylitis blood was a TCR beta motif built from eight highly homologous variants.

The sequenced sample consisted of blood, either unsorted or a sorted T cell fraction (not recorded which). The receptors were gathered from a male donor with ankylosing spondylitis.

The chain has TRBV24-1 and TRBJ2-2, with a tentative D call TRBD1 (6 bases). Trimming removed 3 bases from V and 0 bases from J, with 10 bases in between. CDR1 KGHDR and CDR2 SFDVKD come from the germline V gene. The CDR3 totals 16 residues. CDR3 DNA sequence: TGTGCCACCAGTGATCAACAGGGCTCGAACACCGGGGAGCTGTTTTTT. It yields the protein CATSDQQGSNTGELFF.

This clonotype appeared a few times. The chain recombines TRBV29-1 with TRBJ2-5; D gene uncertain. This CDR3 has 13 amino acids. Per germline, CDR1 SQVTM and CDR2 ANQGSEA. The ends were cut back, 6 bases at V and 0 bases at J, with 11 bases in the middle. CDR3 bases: TGCAGCGTCCCCCGGCAGGACCAAGAGACCCAGTACTTC. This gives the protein CSVPRQDQETQYF.

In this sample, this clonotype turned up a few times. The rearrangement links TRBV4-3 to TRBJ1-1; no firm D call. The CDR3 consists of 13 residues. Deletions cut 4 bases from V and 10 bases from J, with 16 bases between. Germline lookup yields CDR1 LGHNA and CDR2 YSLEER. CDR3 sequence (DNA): TGCGCCAGCAGCCCTGGCCGGGGAAGGATAGCTTTCTTT. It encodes CASSPGRGRIAFF.

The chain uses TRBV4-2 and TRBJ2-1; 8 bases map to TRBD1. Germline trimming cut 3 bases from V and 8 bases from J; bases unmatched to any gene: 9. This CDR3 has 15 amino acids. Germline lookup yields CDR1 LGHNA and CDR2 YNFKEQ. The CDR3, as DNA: TGTGCCAGCAGCCAGATGGGGCAGGGGGCCGATGAGCAGTTCTTC. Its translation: CASSQMGQGADEQFF.

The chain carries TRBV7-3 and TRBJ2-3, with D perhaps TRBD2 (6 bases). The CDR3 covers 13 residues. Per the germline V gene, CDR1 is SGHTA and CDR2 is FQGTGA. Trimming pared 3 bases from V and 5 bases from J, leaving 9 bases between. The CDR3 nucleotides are TGTGCCAGCAGCTTTGGCGGGAAAGATACGCAGTATTTT. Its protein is CASSFGGKDTQYF. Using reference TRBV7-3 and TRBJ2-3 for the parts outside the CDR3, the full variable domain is GAGVSQTPSNKVTEKGKYVELRCDPISGHTALYWYRQSLGQGPEFLIYFQGTGAADDSGLPNDRFFAVRPEGSVSTLKIQRTERGDSAVYLCASSFGGKDTQYFGPGTRLTVL.